This is a list of T cell receptor beta chains from one sample in a study of cytomegalovirus exposure and HLA in healthy donors. Method: immunoSEQ multiplex PCR; TCRdb's copy keeps in-frame clones and lacks some. The sample gives some 51,000 clones, approximately 80% of which show up once; 2% to 3% is in the top ten. Sequenced material: PBMCs. These TCRs come from a female donor in good health and CMV-seronegative. Both conserved end residues are trimmed from each CDR3.

V	J	CDR3
TRBV29-1	TRBJ2-1	SATDRVANNEQF
TRBV7-3	TRBJ2-3	ASSFTSGIDTQY
TRBV9	TRBJ2-5	ASSAFQGGETQY
TRBV4-1	TRBJ2-2	ASSPTGGTDTGELF
TRBV2	TRBJ1-5	ASSRGDQPQH
TRBV30	TRBJ2-5	AWSISGTGGETQY
TRBV13	TRBJ1-3	ASSLEKTGLGNTIY
TRBV7-8	TRBJ2-4	ASSLKFPGDIQY
TRBV13	TRBJ2-7	ASSLKGPGYEQY
TRBV7-2	TRBJ1-4	ASSLNSGSGGEKLF
TRBV5-1	TRBJ2-3	ASSSGTFTDTQY
TRBV7-3	TRBJ2-1	ASSSSRDWGEQF
TRBV7-3	TRBJ2-5	ASSLTGGTSLQETQY
TRBV19	TRBJ2-1	ASTGQGYNEQF
TRBV6-1	TRBJ2-3	ASSEQGATDTQY
TRBV5-1	TRBJ1-1	ASLGGIGGEAF
TRBV15	TRBJ1-2	ATTGRTGANYGYT
TRBV5-1	TRBJ2-3	ASSLGQDTDTQY
TRBV30	TRBJ1-5	AWGQGAFSNQPQH